This T cell receptor (beta chain) originates from a study of blood T cell repertoires in COVID-19. About the research overall: The United States, Italy and Spain supplied acute and convalescent COVID-19 samples.

Profiling relied on immunoSEQ multiplex PCR, and the TCRdb table lists in-frame clones only, not all of them. The profile covers around 88,000 clones, with roughly 80% appearing a single time and around 10% taken by the ten largest. Germline V gene sequence: CDR1 WNHNN, CDR2 SYGVQD (reference sequence). CDR3 size: 15 residues. The germline V and J ends were trimmed by 2 bases and 2 bases, with 11 bases remaining between them. The chain recombines TRBV10-1 with TRBJ2-3; maybe TRBD1 (6 bases). The receptor comes from a woman over 75 with acute or convalescent COVID-19. Source material: peripheral blood. In DNA form, the CDR3 reads TGCGCCAGCAGTGAGAGGGGACACCCCACAGATACGCAGTATTTT. It codes for CASSERGHPTDTQYF.